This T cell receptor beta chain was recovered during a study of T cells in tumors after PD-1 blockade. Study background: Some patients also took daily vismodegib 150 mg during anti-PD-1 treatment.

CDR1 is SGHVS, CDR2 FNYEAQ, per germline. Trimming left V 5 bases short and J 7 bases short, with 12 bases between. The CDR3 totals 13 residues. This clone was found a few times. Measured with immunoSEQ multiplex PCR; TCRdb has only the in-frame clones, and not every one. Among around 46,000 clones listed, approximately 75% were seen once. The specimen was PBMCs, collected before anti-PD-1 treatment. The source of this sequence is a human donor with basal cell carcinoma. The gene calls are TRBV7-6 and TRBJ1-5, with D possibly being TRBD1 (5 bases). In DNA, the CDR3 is TGTGCCAGCAGCGCGACAGCGGCCCAGCCCCAGCATTTT. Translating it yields CASSATAAQPQHF.